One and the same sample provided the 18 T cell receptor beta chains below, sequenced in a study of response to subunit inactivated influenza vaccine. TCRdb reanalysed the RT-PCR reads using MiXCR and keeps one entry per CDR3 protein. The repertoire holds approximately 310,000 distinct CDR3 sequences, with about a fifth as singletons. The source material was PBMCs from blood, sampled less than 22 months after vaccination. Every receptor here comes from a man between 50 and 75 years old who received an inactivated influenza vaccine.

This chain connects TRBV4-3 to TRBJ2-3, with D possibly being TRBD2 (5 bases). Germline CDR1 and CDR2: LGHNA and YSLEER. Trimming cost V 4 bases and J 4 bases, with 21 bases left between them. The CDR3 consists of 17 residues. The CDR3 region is CASSRGPMSGSADTQYF. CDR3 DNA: TGCGCCAGCAGCCGAGGGCCAATGTCGGGCTCTGCAGATACGCAGTATTTT.

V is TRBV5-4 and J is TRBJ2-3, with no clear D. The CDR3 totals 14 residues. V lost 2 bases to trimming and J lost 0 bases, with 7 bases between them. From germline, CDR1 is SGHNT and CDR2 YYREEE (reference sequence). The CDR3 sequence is CASSLPRSTDTQYF. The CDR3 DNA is TGTGCCAGCAGCTTACCTCGGAGCACAGATACGCAGTATTTT.

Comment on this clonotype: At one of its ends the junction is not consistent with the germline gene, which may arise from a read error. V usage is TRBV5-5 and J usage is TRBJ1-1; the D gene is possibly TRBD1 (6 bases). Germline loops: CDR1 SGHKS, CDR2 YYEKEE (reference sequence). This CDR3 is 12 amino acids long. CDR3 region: CASSFGGTGAFF. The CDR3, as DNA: TGTGCCAGCAGCTTCGGGGGCACTGGAGCTTTCTTT.

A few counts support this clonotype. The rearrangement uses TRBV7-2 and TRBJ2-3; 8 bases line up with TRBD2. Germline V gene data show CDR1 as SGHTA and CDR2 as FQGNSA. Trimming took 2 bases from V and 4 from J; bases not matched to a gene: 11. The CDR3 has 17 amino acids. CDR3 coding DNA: TGTGCCAGCAGCTTATTCAAAGGACTAGCCCGCGCAGATACGCAGTATTTT. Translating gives CASSLFKGLARADTQYF.

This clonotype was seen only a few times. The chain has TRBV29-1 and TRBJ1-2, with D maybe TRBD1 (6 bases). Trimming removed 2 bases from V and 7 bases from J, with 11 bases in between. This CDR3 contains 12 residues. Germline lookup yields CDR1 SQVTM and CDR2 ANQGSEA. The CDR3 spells CSVEIQGRGYTF. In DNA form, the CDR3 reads TGCAGCGTTGAAATACAGGGCCGTGGCTACACCTTC.

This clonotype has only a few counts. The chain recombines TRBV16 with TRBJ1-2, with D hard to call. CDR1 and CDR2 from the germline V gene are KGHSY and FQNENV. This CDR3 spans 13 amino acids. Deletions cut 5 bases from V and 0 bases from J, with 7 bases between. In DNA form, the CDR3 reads TGTGCCAGCAGCAATACAGCTAACTATGGCTACACCTTC. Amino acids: CASSNTANYGYTF.

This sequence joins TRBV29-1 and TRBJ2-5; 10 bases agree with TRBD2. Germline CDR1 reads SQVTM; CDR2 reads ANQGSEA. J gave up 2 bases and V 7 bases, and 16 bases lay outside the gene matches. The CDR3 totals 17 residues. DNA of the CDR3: TGCAGCGCTTCAGCGGGAGGGAGGTGGTGGGGACAAGAGACCCAGTACTTC. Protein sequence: CSASAGGRWWGQETQYF.

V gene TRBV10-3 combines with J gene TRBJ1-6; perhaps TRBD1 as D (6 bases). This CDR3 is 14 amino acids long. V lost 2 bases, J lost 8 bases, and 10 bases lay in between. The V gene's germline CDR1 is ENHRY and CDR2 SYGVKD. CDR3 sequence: CAISEGQSDSPLHF. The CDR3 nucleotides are TGTGCCATCAGTGAGGGACAGTCCGATTCACCCCTCCACTTT.

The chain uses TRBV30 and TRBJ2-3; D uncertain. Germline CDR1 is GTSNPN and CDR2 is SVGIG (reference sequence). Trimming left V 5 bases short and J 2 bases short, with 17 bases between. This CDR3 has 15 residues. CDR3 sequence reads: CAWEASDSLTDTQYF. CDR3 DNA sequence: TGTGCCTGGGAGGCATCCGATTCCCTCACAGATACGCAGTATTTT.

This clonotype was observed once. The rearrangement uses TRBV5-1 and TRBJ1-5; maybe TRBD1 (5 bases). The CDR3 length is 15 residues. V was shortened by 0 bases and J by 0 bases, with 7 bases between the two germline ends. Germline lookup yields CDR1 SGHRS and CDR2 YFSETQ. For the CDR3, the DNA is TGCGCCAGCAGCTTGGGGGGGACTAGCAATCAGCCCCAGCATTTT. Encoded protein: CASSLGGTSNQPQHF.

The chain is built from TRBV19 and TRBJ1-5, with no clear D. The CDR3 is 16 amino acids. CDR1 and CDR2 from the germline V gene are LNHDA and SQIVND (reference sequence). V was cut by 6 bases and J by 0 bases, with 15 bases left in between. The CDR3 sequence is CASSLRTFRSNQPQHF. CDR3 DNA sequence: TGTGCCAGTAGCCTGAGGACTTTTCGTAGCAATCAGCCCCAGCATTTT.

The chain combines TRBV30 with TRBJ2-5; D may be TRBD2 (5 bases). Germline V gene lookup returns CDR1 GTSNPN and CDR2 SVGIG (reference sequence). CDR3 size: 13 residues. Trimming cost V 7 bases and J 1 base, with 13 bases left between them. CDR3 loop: CAYRWAGQETQYF. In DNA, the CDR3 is TGTGCCTACCGATGGGCGGGCCAAGAGACCCAGTACTTC.

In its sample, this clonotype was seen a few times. CDR3 DNA sequence: TGTGCCAGCAGATCCTTTAGCAATCAGCCCCAGCATTTT. Translation: CASRSFSNQPQHF. V usage is TRBV6-1 and J usage is TRBJ1-5; the D is unclear. The germline V gene has CDR1 MNHNS and CDR2 SASEGT. The CDR3 length is 13 residues. V was clipped by 6 bases and J by 0 bases, with 6 bases between them.

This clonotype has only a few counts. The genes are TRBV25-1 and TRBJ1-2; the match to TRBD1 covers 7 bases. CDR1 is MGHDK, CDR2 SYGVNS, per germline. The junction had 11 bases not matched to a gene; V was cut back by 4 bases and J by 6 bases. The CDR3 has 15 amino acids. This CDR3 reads CASSGPGGSLDGYTF. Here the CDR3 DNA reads TGTGCCAGCAGTGGGCCAGGGGGGAGCTTAGATGGCTACACCTTC.

As DNA, the CDR3 is TGTGCCAGCAGAAGAGTTCTCGGAAACACCATATATTTT. Translated, it gives CASRRVLGNTIYF. V is TRBV12-3 or TRBV12-4 and J is TRBJ1-3; D gene unclear. Trimming removed 6 bases at V and 4 bases at J, with 10 bases between. The CDR3 loop spans 13 amino acids.

In nucleotides, the CDR3 is TGCGCCAGCAGCCACGGGGATGATTCACCCCTCCACTTT. Its translation is CASSHGDDSPLHF. The chain uses TRBV10-2 and TRBJ1-6, with unresolved D. The V gene's germline CDR1 is WSHSY and CDR2 SAAADI. This CDR3 contains 13 residues. V gave up 6 bases and J gave up 8 bases, with 11 bases separating them.

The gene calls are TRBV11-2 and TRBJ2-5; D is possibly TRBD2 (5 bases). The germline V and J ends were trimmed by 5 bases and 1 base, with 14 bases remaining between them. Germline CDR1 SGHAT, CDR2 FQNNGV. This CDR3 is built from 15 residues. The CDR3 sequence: CASSPSLAFQETQYF. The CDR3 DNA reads TGTGCCAGCAGCCCCTCATTAGCGTTCCAAGAGACCCAGTACTTC.

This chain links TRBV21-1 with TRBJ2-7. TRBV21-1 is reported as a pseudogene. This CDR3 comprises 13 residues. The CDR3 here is CASSQRAGNEQYF. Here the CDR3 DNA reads TGTGCCAGCAGCCAAAGGGCAGGGAACGAGCAGTACTTC.